Reported below is one T cell receptor beta chain. Antigen specificity is unknown. The data stem from a study of T cell responses to AZD1222 COVID-19 vaccine. Sequencing used immunoSEQ multiplex PCR; TCRdb keeps in-frame clones, though not all of them. Among roughly 150,000 clones listed, about 89% were seen once. General observations from the study: Just a handful of AZD1222 recipients were seropositive at baseline.

The V end was cut by 4 bases, the J end by 4 bases, with 16 bases between. The CDR3 has 15 amino acids. CDR1 is SGHTA, CDR2 FQGNSA, per germline. Sequenced here: peripheral blood, sampled 28 days after the second AZD1222 dose. The V gene is TRBV7-2, the J gene TRBJ1-1; D is ambiguous. The TCR was taken from an adult who received the AZD1222 COVID-19 vaccine. CDR3 DNA sequence: TGTGCCAGCAGCTCTTCGATCCAGGATCCCACTGAAGCTTTCTTT. Translated: CASSSSIQDPTEAFF.